This TCR beta chain was sequenced in a study of cytomegalovirus exposure and HLA in healthy donors. Study-level points and caveats: Reports described diagnosis of cytomegalovirus status by the classifier as highly specific and sensitive. Cytomegalovirus-associated status was assigned to some 180 TCR beta chains.

Note on this clone: Its antigen is as yet unknown.

In the PCR, 60 Vbeta and 13 Jbeta primers were used. Here immunoSEQ multiplex PCR was the method, and the copy in TCRdb shows in-frame clones only, minus some. The top ten clones hold around 15% of a sample with fewer than 130,000 clones, less than 85% of them seen once. Germline V lookup: CDR1 SEHNR, CDR2 FQNEAQ (reference sequence). The V gene end was trimmed by 4 bases and the J gene end by 2 bases; junction bases not matched to a gene: 3. The CDR3 has 15 residues. The rearrangement links TRBV7-9 to TRBJ2-7, with 12 bases lining up with TRBD1. Sequenced input: PBMCs. The source is a man aged 25 to 40 in good health and CMV-seropositive. CDR3 DNA sequence: TGTGCCAGCAGCTCGGGACAGGGGGCCGCCTACGAGCAGTACTTC. It codes for CASSSGQGAAYEQYF. The whole variable domain, filled in from reference TRBV7-9 and TRBJ2-7, reads DTGVSQNPRHKITKRGQNVTFRCDPISEHNRLYWYRQTLGQGPEFLTYFQNEAQLEKSRLLSDRFSAERPKGSFSTLEIQRTEQGDSAMYLCASSSGQGAAYEQYFGPGTRLTVT.